This T cell receptor (beta chain) derives from a study of TIL therapy for anti-PD-1-resistant metastatic lung cancer. Study overall: By whole-exome sequencing, median non-synonymous tumor mutation burden was approximately 1.6 mutations per megabase. Study-wide points: Many TIL product clones were absent from baseline tumor, suggesting clonal contraction.

The germline gives CDR1 SGHTA, CDR2 FQGTGA. The germline V and J ends were trimmed by 3 bases and 4 bases, with 0 bases remaining between them. This CDR3 has 11 residues. As for time point: pre-treatment sample, taken before nivolumab and TIL therapy. The tumor samples were excised metastases, mostly pleural nodules or supraclavicular lymph nodes. This clone was found once. The antigen is undetermined. This was the immunoSEQ v3 assay. Libraries were prepared by immunoSEQ multiplex PCR; TCRdb keeps only in-frame clonotypes and omits some of them. This sample has 10,000 to 15,000 clones, with 50% to 75% found just once.

The sample was tumor tissue, taken at baseline. The TCR sequence derives from a person between 25 and 79 years old with non-small cell lung cancer. The chain couples TRBV7-3 to TRBJ2-2; D unclear. DNA of the CDR3: TGTGCCAGCAGCTTCACCGGGGAGCTGTTTTTT. Translating gives CASSFTGELFF.